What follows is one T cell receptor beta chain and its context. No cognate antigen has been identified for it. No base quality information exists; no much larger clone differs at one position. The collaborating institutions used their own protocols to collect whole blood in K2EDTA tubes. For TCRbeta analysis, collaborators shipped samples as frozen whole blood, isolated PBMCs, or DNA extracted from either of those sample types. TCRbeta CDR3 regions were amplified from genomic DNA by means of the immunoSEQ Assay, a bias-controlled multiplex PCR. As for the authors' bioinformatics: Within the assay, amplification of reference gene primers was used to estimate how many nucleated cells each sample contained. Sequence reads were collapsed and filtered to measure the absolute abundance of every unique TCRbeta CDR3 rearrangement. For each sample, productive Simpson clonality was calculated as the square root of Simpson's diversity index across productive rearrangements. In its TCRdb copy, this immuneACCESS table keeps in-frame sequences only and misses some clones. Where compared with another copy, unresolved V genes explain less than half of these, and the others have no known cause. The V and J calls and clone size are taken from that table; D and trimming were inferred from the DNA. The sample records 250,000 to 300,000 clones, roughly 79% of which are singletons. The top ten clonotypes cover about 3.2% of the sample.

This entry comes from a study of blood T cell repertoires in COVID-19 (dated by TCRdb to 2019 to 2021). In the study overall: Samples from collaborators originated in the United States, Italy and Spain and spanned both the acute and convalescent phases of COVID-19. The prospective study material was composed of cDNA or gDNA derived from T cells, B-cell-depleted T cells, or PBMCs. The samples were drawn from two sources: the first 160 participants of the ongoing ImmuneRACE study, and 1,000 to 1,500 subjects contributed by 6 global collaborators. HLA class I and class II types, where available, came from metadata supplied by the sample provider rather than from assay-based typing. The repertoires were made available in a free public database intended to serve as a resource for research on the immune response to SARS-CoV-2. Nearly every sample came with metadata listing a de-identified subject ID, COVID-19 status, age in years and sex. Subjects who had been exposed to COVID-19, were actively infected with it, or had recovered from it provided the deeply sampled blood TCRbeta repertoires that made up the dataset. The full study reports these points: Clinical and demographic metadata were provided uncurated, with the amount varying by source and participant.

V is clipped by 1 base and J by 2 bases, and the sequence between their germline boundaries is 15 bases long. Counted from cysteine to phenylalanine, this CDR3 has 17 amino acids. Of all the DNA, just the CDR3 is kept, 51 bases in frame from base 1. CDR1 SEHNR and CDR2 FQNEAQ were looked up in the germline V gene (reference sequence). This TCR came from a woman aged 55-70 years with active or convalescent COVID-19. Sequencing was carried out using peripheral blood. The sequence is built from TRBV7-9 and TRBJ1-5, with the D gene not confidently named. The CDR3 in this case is CASSLEVRVEGNQPQHF. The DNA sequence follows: TGTGCCAGCAGCTTAGAGGTCCGGGTTGAAGGCAATCAGCCCCAGCATTTT.